A selection of T cell receptor beta chains follows, all from one sample in a study of blood T cell repertoires in COVID-19. Here immunoSEQ multiplex PCR was the method, and the copy in TCRdb shows in-frame clones only, minus some. Found here are 250,000 or so clones, about nine tenths of them singletons; the top ten hold more than 1%. The specimen sequenced was PBMCs or T cells enriched from blood (not recorded which). Receptors were obtained from a human donor in a cohort exposed to, infected with or recovered from COVID-19 (not recorded which). The donor label of this sample is uncertain. CDR3s include the opening cysteine and the closing phenylalanine or tryptophan. A D gene is named only where the DNA matches it firmly. Expanded clones get a size class; other rows say once, few or many, or leave the size out.

size,D,J,V,DNA,CDR3
-,-,TRBJ1-1,TRBV30,TGTGCCTGGAATGAGAAGGGGCCGGATAAAGCTTTCTTT,CAWNEKGPDKAFF
-,TRBD1,TRBJ1-6,TRBV7-2,TGTGCCAGCAGCTTAGGCGACAGGGCTTCACCCCTCCACTTT,CASSLGDRASPLHF
once,-,TRBJ2-2,TRBV5-4,TGTGCCAGCAGCTCCCGGACAGACGAGCACGGGGAGCTGTTTTTT,CASSSRTDEHGELFF
once,TRBD1,TRBJ2-5,TRBV2,TGTGCCAGCAGTGGACAGGGGGTTCAAGAGACCCAGTACTTC,CASSGQGVQETQYF
-,-,TRBJ2-2,TRBV5-4,TGTGCCAGCAGCCCCGGGACATTAAACACCGGGGAGCTGTTTTTT,CASSPGTLNTGELFF
-,-,TRBJ1-1,TRBV5-1,TGCGCCAGCAGCCCCTCCCAGGGGTGGTGGAACACTGAAGCTTTCTTT,CASSPSQGWWNTEAFF
once,-,TRBJ1-4,TRBV6-5,TGTGCCAGCAGTTTACAGCGGACTCCTAATGAAAAACTGTTTTTT,CASSLQRTPNEKLFF
-,TRBD1,TRBJ1-4,TRBV29-1,TGCAGCGTTGCCCCGGGACAGGGAAATGAAAAACTGTTTTTT,CSVAPGQGNEKLFF
-,TRBD1,TRBJ1-2,TRBV2,TGTGCCAGCACCGCGGACAGGGCCTCTTCCTATGGCTACACCTTC,CASTADRASSYGYTF
-,TRBD1,TRBJ1-1,TRBV11-1,TGTGCCAGCAGTAACAGGGGGAACACTGAAGCTTTCTTT,CASSNRGNTEAFF
-,-,TRBJ2-1,TRBV19,TGTGCCAGTAGTATGCCGCCCGGAGGGAACCCCCCGAATGAGCAGTTCTTC,CASSMPPGGNPPNEQFF
-,TRBD1,TRBJ1-1,TRBV7-9,TGTGCCAGCAGCTCCAAGGGGGACAGGAACACTGAAGCTTTCTTT,CASSSKGDRNTEAFF
-,TRBD1,TRBJ2-6,TRBV4-1,TGCGCCAGCAGCCAGCCTACAGGGGGGAGCTCTGGGGCCAACGTCCTGACTTTC,CASSQPTGGSSGANVLTF
-,-,TRBJ1-1,TRBV7-2,TGTGCCAGCAGCTTTCAGGGGAGCACTGAAGCTTTCTTT,CASSFQGSTEAFF
few,TRBD1,TRBJ2-4,TRBV6-1,TGTGCCAGCAGTGAATTGACAGGGTCTATTCAGTACTTC,CASSELTGSIQYF
-,TRBD1,TRBJ2-5,TRBV19,TGTGCCAGTAGTATCTTGACAGGGATGAAGACCCAGTACTTC,CASSILTGMKTQYF
many,TRBD1,TRBJ1-2,TRBV27,TGTGCCAGCAGTCATTATAAGGGGGCGCTGGGGAACTATGGCTACACCTTC,CASSHYKGALGNYGYTF
-,TRBD2,TRBJ2-3,TRBV11-2,TGTGCCAGCAGCCCCGGGACTAGACGCCAAGATACGCAGTATTTT,CASSPGTRRQDTQYF
-,-,TRBJ2-7,TRBV18,TGTGCCAGCTCACCAATCAGACTCTCCTACGAGCAGTACTTC,CASSPIRLSYEQYF
-,TRBD2,TRBJ2-1,TRBV5-1,TGCGCCAGCAGCGCGGGAGCGGGGGGGCTAGCTGAGCAGTTCTTC,CASSAGAGGLAEQFF
-,-,TRBJ2-2,TRBV5-5,TGTGCCAGCAGCTTTGGTCACAGGGCGAGGGGGGAGCTGTTTTTT,CASSFGHRARGELFF
-,-,TRBJ1-1,TRBV27,TGTGCCAGCAGTTATCAGGGAACTAACACTGAAGCTTTCTTT,CASSYQGTNTEAFF
-,-,TRBJ1-1,TRBV9,TGTGCCAGCAGCCCCCGTGGGAGTACCCTGAACACTGAAGCTTTCTTT,CASSPRGSTLNTEAFF
once,TRBD1,TRBJ1-4,TRBV10-2,TGCGCCAGCAGTGTAGGCACAGGGGGCGGTGAAAAACTGTTTTTT,CASSVGTGGGEKLFF
once,TRBD2,TRBJ2-1,TRBV19,TGTGCCAGTAGTGTAAAGACTAGCGGGGGTCACAATGAGCAGTTCTTC,CASSVKTSGGHNEQFF
-,TRBD1,TRBJ1-5,TRBV14,TGTGCCAGCAGCCAAAGGGGGACAGGGAATAGCAATCAGCCCCAGCATTTT,CASSQRGTGNSNQPQHF
-,TRBD1,TRBJ1-5,TRBV25-1,TGTGCCAGCAGCACCACAGGGGAGAATCAGCCCCAGCATTTT,CASSTTGENQPQHF
-,-,TRBJ1-3,TRBV3-1/TRBV3-2,TGTGCCAGCAGCCAGAGCTCTGGAAACACCATATATTTT,CASSQSSGNTIYF
-,-,TRBJ1-1,TRBV5-6,TGTGCCAGCATCCTAGGACAGAAGAACACTGAAGCTTTCTTT,CASILGQKNTEAFF
-,TRBD1,TRBJ1-4,TRBV9,TGTGCCAGCAGCGTAATGACAGGGGGCACTGAAAAACTGTTTTTT,CASSVMTGGTEKLFF
-,-,TRBJ1-1,TRBV30,TGTGCCTGGAGCCCGCGAGGAGGGTTTGAAGCTTTCTTT,CAWSPRGGFEAFF
few,TRBD2,TRBJ2-1,TRBV18,TGTGCCAGCTCACCACCTCAATCTAGCGGGGGGGCCCGTAGTGAGCAGTTCTTC,CASSPPQSSGGARSEQFF
-,-,TRBJ1-2,TRBV2,TGTGCCAGCAGTGAACGATGGCAGGGGTATGGCTACACCTTC,CASSERWQGYGYTF
once,-,TRBJ1-1,TRBV5-4,TGTGCCAGCAGCCCATCAGGGAACACTGAAGCTTTCTTT,CASSPSGNTEAFF
once,-,TRBJ2-3,TRBV7-9,TGTGCCAGCAGCTTAGTCACAGGGAGTGTTGATACGCAGTATTTT,CASSLVTGSVDTQYF
-,-,TRBJ1-1,TRBV7-9,TGTGCCAGCAGCTTGGGCTTTGGAGGGTATGGTGAAGCTTTCTTT,CASSLGFGGYGEAFF
-,TRBD1,TRBJ2-7,TRBV30,TGTGCCTGGTTTCCCCTCGAACCAGGGACAGACTACGAGCAGTACTTC,CAWFPLEPGTDYEQYF
-,-,TRBJ2-2,TRBV29-1,TGCAGCGCCGTTTGGAGTACCGGGGAGCTGTTTTTT,CSAVWSTGELFF
-,TRBD1,TRBJ1-5,TRBV19,TGTGCCAGTAGGACCAGGGACAGAGCGAGCAATCAGCCCCAGCATTTT,CASRTRDRASNQPQHF
once,TRBD1,TRBJ2-2,TRBV7-2,TGTGCCAGCAGCTTAAACCGACAGGGGACCGGGGAGCTGTTTTTT,CASSLNRQGTGELFF
-,TRBD1,TRBJ2-7,TRBV15,TGTGCCACCAGCAGAGGGTCGGGACAGAGAACCTTGGGGGACTACGAGCAGTACTTC,CATSRGSGQRTLGDYEQYF
-,-,TRBJ2-3,TRBV24-1,TGTGCCACCAGTGATCCCTTCCTGGGGCCCACAGATACGCAGTATTTT,CATSDPFLGPTDTQYF
-,-,TRBJ1-2,TRBV7-6,TGTGCCAGCAGCTCGAGGGCTTTTTATGGCTACACCTTC,CASSSRAFYGYTF